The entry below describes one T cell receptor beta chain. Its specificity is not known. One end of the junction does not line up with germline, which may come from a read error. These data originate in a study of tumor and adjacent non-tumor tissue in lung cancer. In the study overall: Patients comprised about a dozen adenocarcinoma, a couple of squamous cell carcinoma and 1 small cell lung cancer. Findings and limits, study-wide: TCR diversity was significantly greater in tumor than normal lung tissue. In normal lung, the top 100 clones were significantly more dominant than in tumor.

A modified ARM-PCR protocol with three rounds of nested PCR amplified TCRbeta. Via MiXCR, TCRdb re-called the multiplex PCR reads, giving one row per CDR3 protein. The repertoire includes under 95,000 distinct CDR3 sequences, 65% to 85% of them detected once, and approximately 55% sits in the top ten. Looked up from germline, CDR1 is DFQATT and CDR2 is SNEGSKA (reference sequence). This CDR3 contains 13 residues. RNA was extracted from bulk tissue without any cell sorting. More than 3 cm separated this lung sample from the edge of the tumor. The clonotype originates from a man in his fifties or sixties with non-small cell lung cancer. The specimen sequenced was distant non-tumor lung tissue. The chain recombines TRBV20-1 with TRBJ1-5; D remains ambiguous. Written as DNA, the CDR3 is TGCAGTGACACCTCAGATAGCAATCAGCCTCAGCATTTT. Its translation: CSDTSDSNQPQHF.